What follows describes a single T cell receptor beta chain. Its specificity is unknown. The time point: cycle 4 day 1 (C4D1), after 6 weeks of nivolumab. All trial patients relapsed after autologous stem cell transplantation. This sample is drawn from a study of PD-1 blockade in classical Hodgkin lymphoma. Findings of the study overall: There was a significant rise in CD4+ TCR diversity by C4D1, with no such rise for CD8+.

The CDR3 spans 15 residues. Germline V CDR1 and CDR2: SGHAT, FQNNGV. V gave up 3 bases and J gave up 2 bases; unmatched junction bases: 1. Profiling relied on immunoSEQ multiplex PCR, and the TCRdb table lists in-frame clones only, not all of them. Here the sample spans 50,000 to 65,000 clones, nearly 90% being singletons. This sequence joins TRBV11-2 and TRBJ2-1, with 10 positions matching TRBD2. This TCR came from a human donor with classical Hodgkin lymphoma. The sequences come from peripheral blood mononuclear cells (PBMCs), collected before the fourth cycle of nivolumab. DNA for the CDR3: TGTGCCAGCAGCTTCAGCGGGGGGGCCTACAATGAGCAGTTCTTC. It yields the protein CASSFSGGAYNEQFF.